This T cell receptor (beta chain) was identified during a study of blood T cell repertoires in COVID-19 (dated by TCRdb to the early 2020s). Describing the broader study: Samples covering the acute and convalescent phases of COVID-19 were provided by collaborators in the United States, Italy and Spain. The material from the prospective study consisted of cDNA or gDNA derived from T cells, B-cell-depleted T cells, or PBMCs. Subjects who had been exposed to COVID-19, were actively infected with it, or had recovered from it provided the deeply sampled blood TCRbeta repertoires that made up the dataset. The repertoires were made available in a free public database intended to serve as a resource for research on the immune response to SARS-CoV-2. The samples were drawn from the first 160 participants of the ongoing ImmuneRACE study and from about 1,200 subjects provided by 6 global collaborators. Sample metadata almost always included a de-identified subject ID, COVID-19 status, age in years and sex. Where available, HLA class I and class II types were obtained from metadata supplied by the sample provider rather than from assay-based typing. Results the study describes overall, beyond this receptor: Clinical and demographic metadata were provided uncurated, with the amount varying by source and participant.

Participants in the prospective study were aged about 18 to 95 years, lived in 20 to 30 United States geographic areas, and enrolled through a virtual design. In the prospective study, participants were assigned to cohorts based on the clinical history participants reported in a screening survey and a study questionnaire. Each participant in the prospective study had whole blood, serum and a nasopharyngeal or oropharyngeal swab collected by mobile phlebotomists. Participants in the prospective study had the option to provide additional blood draws and questionnaires over an approximately 2-month period. Blood samples from the prospective study were shipped frozen or at room temperature prior to DNA extraction. As to this clone: Its recognized antigen is unknown. Within one base of it there is no much larger clone, and no base qualities were kept.

The CDR3 spans 18 residues, from the cysteine through the phenylalanine. CDR3 DNA is the only sequence kept; it has 54 bases, read in frame from the first base. The germline V gene (reference sequence) yields LNHDA for CDR1 and SQIVND for CDR2. The germline V end is reduced by 7 bases and the J end by 4 bases; junction bases left unmatched: 11. The immunoSEQ Assay, a bias-controlled multiplex PCR, was used to amplify TCRbeta CDR3 regions from genomic DNA. Turning to the authors' computational methods: The number of nucleated cells in each sample was estimated by amplification of reference gene primers within the assay. Sequence reads were collapsed and filtered to measure the absolute abundance of every unique TCRbeta CDR3 rearrangement. Productive Simpson clonality was computed per sample as the square root of Simpson's diversity index over productive rearrangements. TCRdb retrieved this table from immuneACCESS and kept in-frame rearrangements only. Not all clones are present; in checked studies, unresolved V genes account for under half, and no reason is known for the remainder. V, J and clone size are taken as reported in that table, and D and trimming were inferred from the DNA itself. This sample holds fewer than 250,000 clones; 70% to 90% were observed only once. The top ten clonotypes cover over 7.5% of the sample.

The chain links TRBV19 with TRBJ2-1, and TRBD2 aligns with 15 junction nucleotides. Specimen: PBMCs or T cells enriched from blood (not recorded which). The receptor comes from a woman in her forties or fifties with acute COVID-19. The CDR3 region has the sequence CASTISGTSGGIYNEQFF. The nucleotide sequence reads as follows: TGTGCCAGTACCATATCCGGGACTAGCGGGGGGATTTACAATGAGCAGTTCTTC.